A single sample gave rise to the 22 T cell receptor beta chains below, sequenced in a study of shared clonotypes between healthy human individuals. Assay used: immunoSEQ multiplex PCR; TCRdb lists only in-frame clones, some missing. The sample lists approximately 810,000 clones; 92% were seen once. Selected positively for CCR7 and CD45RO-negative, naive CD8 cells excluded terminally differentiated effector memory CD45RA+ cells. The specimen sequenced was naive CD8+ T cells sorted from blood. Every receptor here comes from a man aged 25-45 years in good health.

DNA for the CDR3: TGTGCCAGCAGCGCTGGGGGGGGGACGGAGACCCAGTACTTC. This sequence encodes CASSAGGGTETQYF. This rearrangement joins TRBV7-6 to TRBJ2-5; 7 bases match TRBD2. Germline V gene lookup returns CDR1 SGHVS and CDR2 FNYEAQ. The CDR3 covers 14 residues. Trimming cost V 5 bases and J 5 bases; bases outside gene matches: 8.

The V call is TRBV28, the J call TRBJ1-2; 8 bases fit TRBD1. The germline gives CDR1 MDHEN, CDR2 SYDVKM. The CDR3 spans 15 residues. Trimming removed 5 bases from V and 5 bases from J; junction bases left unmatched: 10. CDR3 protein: CASSASGTGGYGYTF. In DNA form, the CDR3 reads TGTGCCAGCAGTGCCAGCGGGACAGGTGGTTATGGCTACACCTTC.

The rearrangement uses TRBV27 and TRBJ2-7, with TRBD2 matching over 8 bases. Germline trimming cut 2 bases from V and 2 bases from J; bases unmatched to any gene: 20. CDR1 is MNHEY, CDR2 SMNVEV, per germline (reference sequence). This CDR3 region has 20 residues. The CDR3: CASSLRWGAGGLAGTYEQYF. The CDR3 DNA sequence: TGTGCCAGCAGTTTACGGTGGGGGGCTGGAGGGCTAGCGGGCACCTACGAGCAGTACTTC.

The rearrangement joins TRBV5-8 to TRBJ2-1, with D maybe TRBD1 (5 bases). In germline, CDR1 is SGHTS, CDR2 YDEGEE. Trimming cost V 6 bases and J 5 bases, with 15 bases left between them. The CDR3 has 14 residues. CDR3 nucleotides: TGTGCCAGCATGGTCTTAGGGGATAACAATGAGCAGTTCTTC. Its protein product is CASMVLGDNNEQFF.

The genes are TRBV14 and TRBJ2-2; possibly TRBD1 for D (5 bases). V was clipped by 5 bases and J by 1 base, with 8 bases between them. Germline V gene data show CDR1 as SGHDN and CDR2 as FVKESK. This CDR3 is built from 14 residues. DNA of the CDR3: TGTGCCAGCAGCTTAGGACAGAACACCGGGGAGCTGTTTTTT. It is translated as CASSLGQNTGELFF.

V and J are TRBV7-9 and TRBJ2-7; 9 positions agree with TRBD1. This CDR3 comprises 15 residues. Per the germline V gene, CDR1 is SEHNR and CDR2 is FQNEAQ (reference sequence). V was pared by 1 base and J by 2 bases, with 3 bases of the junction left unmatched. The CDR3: CASSLERQGAYEQYF. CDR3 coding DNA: TGTGCCAGCAGCTTAGAAAGACAGGGGGCCTACGAGCAGTACTTC. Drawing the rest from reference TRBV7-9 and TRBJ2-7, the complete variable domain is DTGVSQNPRHKITKRGQNVTFRCDPISEHNRLYWYRQTLGQGPEFLTYFQNEAQLEKSRLLSDRFSAERPKGSFSTLEIQRTEQGDSAMYLCASSLERQGAYEQYFGPGTRLTVT.

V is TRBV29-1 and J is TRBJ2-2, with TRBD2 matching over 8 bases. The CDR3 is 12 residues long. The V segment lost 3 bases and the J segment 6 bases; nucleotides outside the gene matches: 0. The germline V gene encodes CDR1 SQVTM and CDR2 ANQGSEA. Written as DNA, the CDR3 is TGCAGCGTTGAGGGACTAGCCGGGGAGCTGTTTTTT. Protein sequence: CSVEGLAGELFF.

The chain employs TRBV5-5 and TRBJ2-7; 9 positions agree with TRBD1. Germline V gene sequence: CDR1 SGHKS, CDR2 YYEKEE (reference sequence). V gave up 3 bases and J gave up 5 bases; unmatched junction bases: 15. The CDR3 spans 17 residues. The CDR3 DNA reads TGTGCCAGCAGCTCTCTCGATCTGGGACAGGGTATCCACGAGCAGTACTTC. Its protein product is CASSSLDLGQGIHEQYF. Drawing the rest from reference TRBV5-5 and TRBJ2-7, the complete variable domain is DAGVTQSPTHLIKTRGQQVTLRCSPISGHKSVSWYQQVLGQGPQFIFQYYEKEERGRGNFPDRFSARQFPNYSSELNVNALLLGDSALYLCASSSLDLGQGIHEQYFGPGTRLTVT.

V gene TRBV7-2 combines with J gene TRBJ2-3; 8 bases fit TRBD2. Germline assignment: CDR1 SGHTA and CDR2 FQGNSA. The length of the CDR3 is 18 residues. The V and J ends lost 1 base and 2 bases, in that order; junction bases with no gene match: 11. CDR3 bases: TGTGCCAGCAGCTTAGGCCCAGCGGGAGCAGGGGCCACAGATACGCAGTATTTT. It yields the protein CASSLGPAGAGATDTQYF.

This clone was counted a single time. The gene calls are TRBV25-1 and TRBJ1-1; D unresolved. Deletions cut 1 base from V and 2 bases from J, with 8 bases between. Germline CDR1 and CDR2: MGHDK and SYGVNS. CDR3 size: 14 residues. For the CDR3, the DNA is TGTGCCAGCAGTGAATTATTCACTAACACTGAAGCTTTCTTT. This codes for CASSELFTNTEAFF.

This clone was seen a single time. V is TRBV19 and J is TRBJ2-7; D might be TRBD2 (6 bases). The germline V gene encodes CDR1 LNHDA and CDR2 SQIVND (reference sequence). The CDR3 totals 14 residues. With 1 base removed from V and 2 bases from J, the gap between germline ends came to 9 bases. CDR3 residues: CASSIAGETYEQYF. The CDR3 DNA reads TGTGCCAGTAGTATAGCGGGAGAAACCTACGAGCAGTACTTC.

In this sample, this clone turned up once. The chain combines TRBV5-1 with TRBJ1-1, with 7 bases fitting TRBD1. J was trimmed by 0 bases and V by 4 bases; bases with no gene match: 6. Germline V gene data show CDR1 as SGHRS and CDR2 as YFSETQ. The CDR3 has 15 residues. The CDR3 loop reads CASSPGDSVNTEAFF. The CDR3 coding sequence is TGCGCCAGCAGCCCCGGGGACAGCGTGAACACTGAAGCTTTCTTT.

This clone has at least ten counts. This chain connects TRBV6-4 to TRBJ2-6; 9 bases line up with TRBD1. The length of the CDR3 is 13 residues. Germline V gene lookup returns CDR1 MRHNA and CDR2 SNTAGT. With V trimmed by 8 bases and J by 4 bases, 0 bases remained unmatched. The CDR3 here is CASGQGGANVLTF. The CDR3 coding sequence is TGTGCCAGCGGACAGGGGGGGGCCAACGTCCTGACTTTC.

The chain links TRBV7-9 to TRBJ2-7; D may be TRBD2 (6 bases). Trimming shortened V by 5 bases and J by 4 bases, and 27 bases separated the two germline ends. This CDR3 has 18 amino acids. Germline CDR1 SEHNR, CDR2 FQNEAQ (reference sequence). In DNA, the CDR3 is TGTGCCAGCAGCCACCCCGCCGATGGGGGGTCGCGACAGTACGAGCAGTACTTC. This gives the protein CASSHPADGGSRQYEQYF.

The CDR3, as DNA: TGTGCCAGCAGTCCCCAATTAGATACGCAGTATTTT. Its translation is CASSPQLDTQYF. The chain joins TRBV28 to TRBJ2-3, with D unclear. Germline V gene data show CDR1 as MDHEN and CDR2 as SYDVKM. The CDR3 covers 12 residues. Trimming took off 5 bases at V and 5 bases at J, with 8 bases between the two ends.

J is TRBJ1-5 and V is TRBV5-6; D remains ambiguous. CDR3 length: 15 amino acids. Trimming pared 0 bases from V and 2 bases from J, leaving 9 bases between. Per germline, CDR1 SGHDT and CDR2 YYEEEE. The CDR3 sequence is CASSLGRSGNQPQHF. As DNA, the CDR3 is TGTGCCAGCAGCTTGGGGCGGAGTGGCAATCAGCCCCAGCATTTT.

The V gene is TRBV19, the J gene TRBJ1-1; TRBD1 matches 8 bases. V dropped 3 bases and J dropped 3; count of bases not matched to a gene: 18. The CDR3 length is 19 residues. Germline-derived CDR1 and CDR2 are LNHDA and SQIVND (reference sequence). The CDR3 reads CASSIFAGGQGAFYTEAFF. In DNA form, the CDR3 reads TGTGCCAGTAGTATTTTTGCCGGAGGTCAGGGGGCTTTTTACACTGAAGCTTTCTTT.

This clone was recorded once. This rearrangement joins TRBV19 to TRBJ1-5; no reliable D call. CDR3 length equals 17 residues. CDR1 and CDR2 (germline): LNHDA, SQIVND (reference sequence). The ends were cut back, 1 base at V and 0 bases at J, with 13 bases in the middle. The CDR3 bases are TGTGCCAGTAGTATAGTTACCGGGCCCTATAGCAATCAGCCCCAGCATTTT. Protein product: CASSIVTGPYSNQPQHF. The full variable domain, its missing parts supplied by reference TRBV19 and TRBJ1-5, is DGGITQSPKYLFRKEGQNVTLSCEQNLNHDAMYWYRQDPGQGLRLIYYSQIVNDFQKGDIAEGYSVSREKKESFPLTVTSAQKNPTAFYLCASSIVTGPYSNQPQHFGDGTRLSIL.

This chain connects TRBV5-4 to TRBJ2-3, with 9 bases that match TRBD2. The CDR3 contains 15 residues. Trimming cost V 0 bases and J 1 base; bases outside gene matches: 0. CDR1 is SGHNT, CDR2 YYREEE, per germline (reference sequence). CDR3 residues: CASSLGGGGTDTQYF. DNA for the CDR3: TGTGCCAGCAGCTTGGGCGGGGGGGGCACAGATACGCAGTATTTT. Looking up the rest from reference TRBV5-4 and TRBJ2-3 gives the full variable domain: ETGVTQSPTHLIKTRGQQVTLRCSSQSGHNTVSWYQQALGQGPQFIFQYYREEENGRGNFPPRFSGLQFPNYSSELNVNALELDDSALYLCASSLGGGGTDTQYFGPGTRLTVL.

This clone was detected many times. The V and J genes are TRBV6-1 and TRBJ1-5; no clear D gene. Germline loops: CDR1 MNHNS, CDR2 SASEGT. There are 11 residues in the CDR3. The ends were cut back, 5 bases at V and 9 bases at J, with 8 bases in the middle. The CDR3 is CASSKNRPQHF. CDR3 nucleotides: TGTGCCAGCAGTAAAAACAGGCCCCAGCATTTT.

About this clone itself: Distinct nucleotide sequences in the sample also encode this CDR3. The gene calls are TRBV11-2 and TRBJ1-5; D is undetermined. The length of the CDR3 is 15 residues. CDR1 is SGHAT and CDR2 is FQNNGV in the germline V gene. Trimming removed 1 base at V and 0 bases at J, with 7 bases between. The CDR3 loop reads CASSLGSYSNQPQHF. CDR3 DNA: TGTGCCAGCAGCTTAGGTAGCTATAGCAATCAGCCCCAGCATTTT. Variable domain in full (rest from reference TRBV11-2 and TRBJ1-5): EAGVAQSPRYKIIEKRQSVAFWCNPISGHATLYWYQQILGQGPKLLIQFQNNGVVDDSQLPKDRFSAERLKGVDSTLKIQPAKLEDSAVYLCASSLGSYSNQPQHFGDGTRLSIL.

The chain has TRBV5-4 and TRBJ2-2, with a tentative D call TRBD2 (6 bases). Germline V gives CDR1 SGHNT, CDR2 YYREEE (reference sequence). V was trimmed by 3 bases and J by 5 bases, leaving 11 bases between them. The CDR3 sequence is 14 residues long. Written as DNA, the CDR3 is TGTGCCAGCAGCTCAGGGACTGGAACCGGGGAGCTGTTTTTT. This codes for CASSSGTGTGELFF.